The source of this T cell receptor (beta chain) is a study of blood T cells in healthy people across ages. Study outcomes and limitations: The study regarded diversity estimates from one million T cells as underestimates.

The authors ran a second PCR of 7 to 11 cycles using a sample-barcoded 5' primer and a J-beta primer mix. Individual samples furnished no less than 2.5 million CDR3-containing paired-end reads apiece. TCRdb called the 5' RACE reads again in MiXCR, with one record for every CDR3 protein. The sample holds more than 900,000 distinct CDR3 sequences, under 30% seen once. CDR3 length: 14 amino acids. Trimming cost V 2 bases and J 5 bases; bases outside gene matches: 3. Germline CDR1 ENHRY, CDR2 SYGVKD. This clonotype was detected a few times. As yet, its antigen is unknown. In addition, the sample was reused for a study of T cells of mothers and their children. From that report: For the second PCR, the M1S primer put in sample barcodes and 2-4 random nucleotides.

The chain links TRBV10-3 to TRBJ2-5; TRBD2 matches at 9 bases. Specimen: blood. The sequence derives from a girl between 2 and 10 years old in good health. CDR3 region: CAISEGLAPETQYF. CDR3 nucleotide sequence: TGTGCCATCAGTGAGGGACTAGCGCCGGAGACCCAGTACTTC.